Listed below are T cell receptor beta chains from one sample, sequenced in a study of OX40 agonist ivuxolimab in advanced cancers. Profiled with immunoSEQ multiplex PCR; TCRdb holds only in-frame clones, not every one. This table holds 60,000 to 75,000 clones, 80% to 95% found once. The sample in question was CD4+ or CD8+ T cells sorted from blood, obtained in a trial of the OX40 agonist ivuxolimab. The receptor source for this set is an adult with an advanced solid tumor such as melanoma, head and neck, liver or kidney cancer. CDR3s include the opening cysteine and the closing phenylalanine or tryptophan. Fields, in order: J gene, V gene, clone size, D gene, CDR3 protein, CDR3 DNA. D genes are given only for firm matches. The size field is filled for only some rows; it gives once, few, many or a size class.

>TRBJ2-7|TRBV6-6|-|-
CASSYPDYSSYEQYF
TGTGCCAGCAGCTATCCGGACTACTCATCCTACGAGCAGTACTTC
>TRBJ1-5|TRBV19|-|-
CASTPTGSSNQPQHF
TGTGCCAGTACCCCAACAGGGAGCAGCAATCAGCCCCAGCATTTT
>TRBJ2-7|TRBV27|few|-
CASSLSREGDRPYYEQYF
TGTGCCAGCAGTTTATCGAGGGAGGGGGACAGACCCTACTACGAGCAGTACTTC
>TRBJ1-3|TRBV6-6|once|-
CASSYGKGNTIYF
TGTGCCAGCAGTTACGGGAAGGGAAACACCATATATTTT
>TRBJ1-4|TRBV11-2|-|-
CASSSTGSGTNEKLFF
TGTGCCAGCAGCAGCACAGGCTCTGGTACTAATGAAAAACTGTTTTTT
>TRBJ2-1|TRBV19|-|-
CASSTYYNEQFF
TGTGCCAGTAGTACTTATTACAATGAGCAGTTCTTC
>TRBJ1-4|TRBV7-9|-|-
CASSYTDPGREKLFF
TGTGCCAGCAGCTACACCGATCCTGGACGTGAAAAACTGTTTTTT
>TRBJ2-1|TRBV6-5|-|-
CASSPDPVYNEQFF
TGTGCCAGCAGCCCCGACCCAGTTTACAATGAGCAGTTCTTC
>TRBJ2-1|TRBV25-1|-|-
CASSDLGRGLRDYNEQFF
TGTGCCAGCAGTGACCTAGGCCGTGGCCTTCGGGACTACAATGAGCAGTTCTTC
>TRBJ2-7|TRBV6-5|-|-
CASSYGVSYEQYF
TGTGCCAGCAGTTACGGGGTCTCCTACGAGCAGTACTTC
>TRBJ2-1|TRBV19|-|-
CASSTTPGTDPNSNNEQFF
TGTGCCAGTAGTACAACTCCCGGGACGGATCCGAACTCTAACAATGAGCAGTTCTTC
>TRBJ2-1|TRBV7-2|-|TRBD2
CASSLLAAGGGEQFF
TGTGCCAGCAGCTTACTAGCAGCGGGAGGAGGGGAGCAGTTCTTC
>TRBJ2-3|TRBV27|-|-
CASRSLSDTQYF
TGTGCCAGCAGGAGTTTGAGCGATACGCAGTATTTT
>TRBJ2-3|TRBV27|-|-
CASSFFGGELDTQYF
TGTGCCAGCAGTTTTTTTGGCGGGGAGCTAGATACGCAGTATTTT
>TRBJ1-5|TRBV27|-|-
CASSLSGDALRNQPQHF
TGTGCCAGCAGTTTATCTGGGGACGCGCTTCGCAATCAGCCCCAGCATTTT
>TRBJ2-5|TRBV29-1|-|TRBD2
CSVGVAGDLETQYF
TGCAGCGTTGGGGTAGCGGGAGACCTAGAGACCCAGTACTTC
>TRBJ1-5|TRBV4-1|-|-
CASSQDLSVSRGLPQHF
TGCGCCAGCAGCCAAGACCTTTCCGTCTCCAGGGGATTGCCCCAGCATTTT
>TRBJ2-7|TRBV19|once|-
CASSMGYGGSHYEQYF
TGTGCCAGTAGTATGGGTTATGGAGGGTCCCACTACGAGCAGTACTTC
>TRBJ1-1|TRBV7-3|-|TRBD1
CASSWRDRETEAFF
TGTGCCAGCAGCTGGAGGGACAGGGAGACTGAAGCTTTCTTT
>TRBJ2-3|TRBV6-1|-|TRBD2
CASSETTSGSSFGTDTQYF
TGTGCCAGCAGTGAGACTACTAGCGGGAGCTCCTTCGGCACAGATACGCAGTATTTT
>TRBJ1-2|TRBV11-2|-|-
CASSLGGHDPYYGYTF
TGTGCCAGCAGCTTAGGAGGTCACGACCCTTACTATGGCTACACCTTC
>TRBJ2-7|TRBV7-9|once|TRBD1
CASSLEAGQDYEQYF
TGTGCCAGCAGCTTAGAGGCGGGACAGGATTACGAGCAGTACTTC
>TRBJ2-1|TRBV4-2|-|-
CASSPSGAYNEQFF
TGTGCCAGCAGTCCATCGGGGGCCTACAATGAGCAGTTCTTC
>TRBJ2-7|TRBV10-3|-|TRBD2
CAISETREPYYEQYF
TGTGCCATCAGTGAAACGCGGGAGCCTTACTACGAGCAGTACTTC
>TRBJ1-6|TRBV4-2|-|TRBD1
CASSHAGTDGFSPLHF
TGTGCCAGCAGCCACGCCGGGACAGACGGATTTTCACCCCTCCACTTT
>TRBJ2-2|TRBV7-9|once|-
CASSLDARRNTGELFF
TGTGCCAGCAGCTTAGACGCCAGGAGGAACACCGGGGAGCTGTTTTTT
>TRBJ2-2|TRBV9|-|-
CASSAGGATFTGELFF
TGTGCCAGCAGCGCGGGCGGGGCCACTTTCACCGGGGAGCTGTTTTTT
>TRBJ2-7|TRBV9|-|-
CASSVVDSDNSYEQYF
TGTGCCAGCAGCGTAGTGGACAGCGACAACTCCTACGAGCAGTACTTC
>TRBJ1-4|TRBV7-9|-|-
CASSSDRRNEKLFF
TGTGCCAGCAGTTCAGACAGGCGAAATGAAAAACTGTTTTTT
>TRBJ2-7|TRBV4-1|-|TRBD1
CASSQEGQGAYEQYF
TGCGCCAGCAGCCAAGAGGGACAGGGGGCCTACGAGCAGTACTTC
>TRBJ2-1|TRBV4-3|-|-
CASSLRGGGYNEQFF
TGCGCCAGCAGCCTCAGAGGGGGTGGGTACAATGAGCAGTTCTTC
>TRBJ2-3|TRBV5-1|-|-
CASSTDPRPDTQYF
TGCGCCAGCAGCACGGACCCGAGACCAGATACGCAGTATTTT
>TRBJ2-7|TRBV6-1|-|TRBD1
CASTETGVGYEQYF
TGTGCCAGCACCGAAACAGGGGTGGGTTACGAGCAGTACTTC
>TRBJ2-7|TRBV7-9|-|-
CASSLPSTSYEQYF
TGTGCCAGCAGCTTACCCAGTACCTCCTACGAGCAGTACTTC
>TRBJ2-7|TRBV7-3|-|-
CASSKWTGYEQYF
TGTGCCAGCAGCAAATGGACTGGCTACGAGCAGTACTTC
>TRBJ2-7|TRBV29-1|-|-
CSVVTPGILSYEQYF
TGCAGCGTTGTCACACCCGGGATTCTATCCTACGAGCAGTACTTC
>TRBJ1-1|TRBV6-5|-|TRBD1
CASSVAGGLGTEAFF
TGTGCCAGCAGCGTTGCAGGGGGACTTGGAACTGAAGCTTTCTTT
>TRBJ2-5|TRBV7-9|-|-
CASSSSRTEETQYF
TGTGCCAGCAGCTCCTCACGGACAGAAGAGACCCAGTACTTC
>TRBJ1-3|TRBV27|-|TRBD1
CASSPRTGAGNTIYF
TGTGCCAGCAGTCCACGGACAGGGGCTGGAAACACCATATATTTT
>TRBJ2-3|TRBV27|-|TRBD2
CASSQTSGSYTDTQYF
TGTGCCAGCAGTCAAACTAGCGGGTCCTACACAGATACGCAGTATTTT
>TRBJ1-1|TRBV11-2|once|-
CASSLVATANTEAFF
TGTGCCAGCAGCTTAGTGGCGACAGCGAACACTGAAGCTTTCTTT